The present T cell receptor beta chain was sequenced within a study of T cell repertoires in cytomegalovirus infection. Study-level information: Matching HLA type and CMV infection were both indicated by public TCR beta signatures.

TCRdb re-called the reads through MiXCR, storing one row per CDR3 protein. The sample shows some 70,000 distinct CDR3 sequences, approximately 24% of them seen only once. Study-level points and caveats: The study found HLA-C-restricted CMV-specific TCR beta clonotypes dominating the ex vivo response.

This clonotype came up a few times. Its antigen is unidentified. The CDR3 consists of 17 residues. With 0 bases clipped from V and 5 bases from J, the junction kept 5 bases outside the gene matches. The germline V gene encodes CDR1 MNHEY and CDR2 SVGEGT. The specimen was PBMCs, sequenced either directly or after in vitro stimulation (not recorded which). This sequence originates from a human donor in good health (CMV status not recorded). Some clones in this sample may be carry-over from other donors' samples. The genes are TRBV6-2 or TRBV6-3 and TRBJ2-2, with 11 bases that match TRBD2. The CDR3 sequence is CASSYSLLAGDTGELFF. The CDR3 coding sequence is TGTGCCAGCAGTTACTCGTTACTAGCGGGAGATACCGGGGAGCTGTTTTTT.